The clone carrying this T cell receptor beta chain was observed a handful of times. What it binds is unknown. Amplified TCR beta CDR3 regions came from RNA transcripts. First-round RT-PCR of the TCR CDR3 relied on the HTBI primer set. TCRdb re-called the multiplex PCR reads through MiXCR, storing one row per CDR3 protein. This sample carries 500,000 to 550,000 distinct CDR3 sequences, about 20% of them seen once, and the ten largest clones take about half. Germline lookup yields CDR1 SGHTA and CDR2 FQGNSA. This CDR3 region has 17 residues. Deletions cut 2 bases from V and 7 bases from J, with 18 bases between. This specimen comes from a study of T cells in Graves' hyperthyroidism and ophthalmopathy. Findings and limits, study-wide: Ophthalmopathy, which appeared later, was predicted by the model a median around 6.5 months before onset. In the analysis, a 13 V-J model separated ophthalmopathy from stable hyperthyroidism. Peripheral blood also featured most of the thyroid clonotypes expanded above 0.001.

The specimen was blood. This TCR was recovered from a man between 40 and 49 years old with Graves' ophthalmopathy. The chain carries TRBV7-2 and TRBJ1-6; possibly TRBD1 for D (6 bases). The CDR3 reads CASSLLASGRGNSPLHF. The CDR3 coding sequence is TGTGCCAGCAGCTTATTGGCTTCGGGGAGGGGGAATTCACCCCTCCACTTT.